One and the same sample provided the 30 T cell receptor beta chains below, sequenced in a study of cytomegalovirus exposure and HLA in healthy donors. The PCR contained 60 Vbeta and 13 Jbeta primers. Using immunoSEQ multiplex PCR, the repertoire was profiled, and TCRdb retains in-frame clones only, with some absent. The repertoire holds 130,000 to 150,000 clones, with over 65% as singletons. Sequences were obtained from PBMCs. These receptors originate from a man aged 40-55 years in good health and CMV-seropositive.

This chain uses TRBV29-1 with TRBJ2-1; TRBD2 might be the D (5 bases). Germline-derived CDR1 and CDR2 are SQVTM and ANQGSEA. With 4 bases removed from V and 3 bases from J, the gap between germline ends came to 13 bases. CDR3 length: 14 amino acids. CDR3 region: CSVGGRAFYNEQFF. The CDR3 DNA reads as TGCAGCGTTGGTGGGCGGGCTTTCTACAATGAGCAGTTCTTC.

A word on this clone: Other DNA sequences in the sample encode the same CDR3. This chain connects TRBV30 to TRBJ1-2; D ambiguous. Germline CDR1 and CDR2: GTSNPN and SVGIG (reference sequence). The CDR3 runs to 12 residues. With 3 bases removed from V and 5 bases from J, the gap between germline ends came to 10 bases. The CDR3 loop is CAWSSGGYGYTF. CDR3 in DNA: TGTGCCTGGAGCTCGGGTGGTTATGGCTACACCTTC.

The chain uses TRBV10-3 and TRBJ2-3; 10 nucleotides line up with TRBD2. This CDR3 region has 15 residues. J gave up 4 bases and V 4 bases, and 5 bases lay outside the gene matches. The germline V gene has CDR1 ENHRY and CDR2 SYGVKD. CDR3: CAISGRGTSADTQYF. The CDR3, as DNA: TGTGCCATCAGTGGCAGGGGGACTAGCGCAGATACGCAGTATTTT.

The chain combines TRBV27 with TRBJ2-5, with 9 bases that match TRBD1. After removal of 6 bases from V and 1 base from J, the junction contained 9 bases not matched to a gene. Germline V CDR1 and CDR2: MNHEY, SMNVEV (reference sequence). The CDR3 runs to 16 residues. CDR3 nucleotide sequence: TGTGCCAGCAGAATCGGGACAGGGCTTCGCCAAGAGACCCAGTACTTC. Translating it yields CASRIGTGLRQETQYF.

The chain joins TRBV29-1 to TRBJ1-2; no clear D. The CDR3 loop spans 12 amino acids. Germline lookup yields CDR1 SQVTM and CDR2 ANQGSEA. The V end lost 6 bases, the J end lost 5 bases, and 13 bases lay between the germline ends. CDR3 DNA sequence: TGCAGCGTACACAGTGGGAGTTATGGCTACACCTTC. This codes for CSVHSGSYGYTF.

The chain is built from TRBV4-1 and TRBJ1-4, with 9 bases identical to TRBD1. This CDR3 comprises 18 residues. The germline V gene has CDR1 MGHRA and CDR2 YSYEKL. The V segment lost 1 base and the J segment 11 bases; nucleotides outside the gene matches: 17. CDR3 bases: TGCGCCAGCAGCCAAGGACAACCGGGACAGGGAGGAACGGGGAAACTGTTTTTT. It encodes CASSQGQPGQGGTGKLFF.

The chain recombines TRBV14 with TRBJ1-4, with 8 bases lining up with TRBD1. V was pared by 0 bases and J by 8 bases, with 8 bases of the junction left unmatched. There are 16 residues in the CDR3. Germline-derived CDR1 and CDR2 are SGHDN and FVKESK. The CDR3 coding sequence is TGTGCCAGCAGCCAAGATTTAGGGCAGGGGGCGGAAAAACTGTTTTTT. It specifies CASSQDLGQGAEKLFF.

Details on this clone: The same CDR3 arises from other DNA sequences in this sample as well. The genes are TRBV21-1 and TRBJ1-5; the D call in the table, TRBD1, was not verified against the DNA. TRBV21-1 is given as a pseudogene. The length of the CDR3 is 17 residues. DNA for the CDR3: TGTGCCAGCAGCAAAGCGCGCTCAGGGGCCCTCAATCAGCCCCAGCATTTT. Protein sequence: CASSKARSGALNQPQHF.

This rearrangement joins TRBV6-6 to TRBJ2-1; 8 positions match TRBD2. This CDR3 has 15 amino acids. Per germline, CDR1 MNHNY and CDR2 SVGAGI (reference sequence). The junction had 15 bases not matched to a gene; V was cut back by 8 bases and J by 9 bases. The CDR3 loop is CASSLAGGEGGEQFF. CDR3 nucleotide sequence: TGTGCCAGCTCATTGGCGGGAGGTGAAGGAGGTGAGCAGTTCTTC.

This sequence joins TRBV16 and TRBJ2-1; the match to TRBD2 covers 9 bases. The germline gives CDR1 KGHSY, CDR2 FQNENV. J was trimmed by 4 bases and V by 2 bases; bases with no gene match: 6. This CDR3 is built from 16 residues. The CDR3 spells CASSQVRLADYNEQFF. The CDR3, as DNA: TGTGCCAGCAGCCAAGTGAGACTAGCGGATTACAATGAGCAGTTCTTC.

The chain couples TRBV7-3 to TRBJ1-2, with no clear D. V was trimmed by 8 bases and J by 2 bases, leaving 12 bases between them. The length of the CDR3 is 13 residues. CDR1 is SGHTA and CDR2 is FQGTGA in the germline V gene. CDR3 sequence: CASPRKRNYGYTF. As DNA, the CDR3 is TGTGCCAGCCCCCGTAAGAGAAACTATGGCTACACCTTC.

The chain has TRBV27 and TRBJ1-2, with 8 bases identical to TRBD1. The germline gives CDR1 MNHEY, CDR2 SMNVEV (reference sequence). CDR3 size: 14 residues. Unmatched junction bases numbered 13, after V lost 8 bases and J lost 8 bases. The CDR3 sequence: CASVPSGTGSGYTF. The DNA for the CDR3 is TGTGCCAGCGTTCCCAGCGGGACAGGCTCGGGCTACACCTTC.

The chain employs TRBV7-9 and TRBJ2-2, with a tentative D call TRBD1 (6 bases). This CDR3 contains 12 residues. V lost 9 bases and J lost 1, with 6 bases in between. The V gene's germline CDR1 is SEHNR and CDR2 FQNEAQ (reference sequence). CDR3 nucleotide sequence: TGTGCCAGACAGGGGAACACCGGGGAGCTGTTTTTT. It is translated as CARQGNTGELFF.

The chain links TRBV30 to TRBJ1-2; D is ambiguous. Germline assignment: CDR1 GTSNPN and CDR2 SVGIG (reference sequence). The CDR3 totals 13 residues. V was shortened by 2 bases and J by 4 bases, with 11 bases between the two germline ends. The CDR3 region has the DNA TGTGCCTGGAGTCCTGATCCGAGCTATGGCTACACCTTC. It encodes CAWSPDPSYGYTF.

The CDR3 bases are TGCGCCAGCACGATAGGGACTAGCGGAACCTACGAGCAGTACTTC. Translated, it gives CASTIGTSGTYEQYF. V and J are TRBV5-1 and TRBJ2-7, with 11 bases fitting TRBD2. V dropped 6 bases and J dropped 2; count of bases not matched to a gene: 7. Germline V gene sequence: CDR1 SGHRS, CDR2 YFSETQ. CDR3 size: 15 residues.

The chain has TRBV6-1 and TRBJ2-5; 7 nucleotides agree with TRBD2. V shed 4 bases, J shed 7 bases, and the junction held 6 bases outside the gene matches. This CDR3 has 13 residues. Germline V CDR1 and CDR2: MNHNS, SASEGT. In nucleotides, the CDR3 is TGTGCCAGCAGTGCTGGGACGGGGGGGACCCAGTACTTC. Protein: CASSAGTGGTQYF.

V is TRBV19 and J is TRBJ2-7; 7 positions agree with TRBD2. The CDR3 extends over 15 amino acids. Germline V CDR1 and CDR2: LNHDA, SQIVND (reference sequence). The V gene end was trimmed by 6 bases and the J gene end by 5 bases; junction bases not matched to a gene: 13. The CDR3 loop reads CASSERAGEVNEQYF. CDR3 nucleotides: TGTGCCAGTAGCGAACGGGCGGGAGAAGTTAACGAGCAGTACTTC.

The rearrangement uses TRBV15 and TRBJ1-4; D is perhaps TRBD1 (6 bases). Germline V gene lookup returns CDR1 LNHNV and CDR2 YYDKDF (reference sequence). The CDR3 spans 14 residues. Trimming removed 5 bases from V and 7 bases from J, with 14 bases in between. CDR3 in DNA: TGTGCCACCAGCCGGGGACATATGGCTGAAAAACTGTTTTTT. Protein product: CATSRGHMAEKLFF.

The gene calls are TRBV7-2 and TRBJ1-5; D not resolved. CDR1 and CDR2 (germline): SGHTA, FQGNSA. Between the trimmed V and J ends, which lost 3 bases and 2 bases, there was a span of 17 bases. The CDR3 loop spans 17 amino acids. As DNA, the CDR3 is TGTGCCAGCAGCTTTGGATATCGGAATGGAGGCAATCAGCCCCAGCATTTT. Residues: CASSFGYRNGGNQPQHF.

This CDR3 reads CASSRGEIYYEQYF. The CDR3 DNA is TGTGCCAGCAGTCGGGGGGAGATTTACTACGAGCAGTACTTC. The J gene is TRBJ2-7, the V gene TRBV2, with 7 nucleotides matching TRBD2. The CDR3 consists of 14 residues. Germline values: CDR1 SNHLY, CDR2 FYNNEI. V lost 5 bases and J lost 3; bases outside the gene matches: 7.

The chain has TRBV28 and TRBJ2-3; D possibly corresponds to TRBD1 (5 bases). Trimming took 9 bases from V and 2 from J, leaving 15 bases between them. This CDR3 is 14 amino acids long. CDR1 and CDR2 from the germline V gene are MDHEN and SYDVKM. The DNA for the CDR3 is TGTGCCAGTGCCCCGACAGACGACACAGATACGCAGTATTTT. It specifies CASAPTDDTDTQYF.

The chain recombines TRBV6-1 with TRBJ2-1, with 7 bases fitting TRBD2. The CDR3 is made up of 13 amino acids. Germline-derived CDR1 and CDR2 are MNHNS and SASEGT. Unmatched junction bases numbered 8, after V lost 5 bases and J lost 10 bases. The CDR3 bases are TGTGCCAGCAGTCACACCCCTAGCGGCGAGCAGTTCTTC. Its protein is CASSHTPSGEQFF.

The chain couples TRBV13 to TRBJ1-2; 7 nucleotides match TRBD1. The V gene end was trimmed by 5 bases and the J gene end by 4 bases; junction bases not matched to a gene: 7. CDR1 and CDR2 from the germline V gene are PRHDT and FYEKMQ (reference sequence). The CDR3 extends over 14 amino acids. The CDR3: CASSPRDSLYGYTF. The DNA of the CDR3 is TGTGCCAGCAGCCCCCGGGACAGCCTCTATGGCTACACCTTC.

This chain connects TRBV13 to TRBJ2-5, with TRBD1 matching over 10 bases. With the DNA end fitting TRBJ2-7 better, the J assignment may be wrong. The length of the CDR3 is 15 residues. CDR1 and CDR2 from the germline V gene are PRHDT and FYEKMQ (reference sequence). CDR3 nucleotides: TGTGCCAGCAGTTCGACCGGGACAGGGGCCTACGAGCAGTACTTC. It specifies CASSSTGTGAYEQYF.

The gene calls are TRBV9 and TRBJ2-2; 7 bases align to TRBD2. This CDR3 has 16 residues. The V gene's germline CDR1 is SGDLS and CDR2 YYNGEE. The trim removed 0 bases at V and 6 bases at J, leaving 8 bases unmatched. In DNA form, the CDR3 reads TGTGCCAGCAGCGTAGTCTCGGAGACTAGCCCCGGGGAGCTGTTTTTT. Residues: CASSVVSETSPGELFF.

The CDR3 is CASSGRTAPAPYNEQFF. Written as DNA, the CDR3 is TGTGCCAGCAGTGGGCGGACAGCCCCGGCCCCCTACAATGAGCAGTTCTTC. The V call is TRBV6-1, the J call TRBJ2-1; possibly TRBD1 for D (6 bases). Germline-derived CDR1 and CDR2 are MNHNS and SASEGT. The CDR3 has 17 amino acids. With 4 bases removed from V and 2 bases from J, the gap between germline ends came to 18 bases.

This clone was detected a few times. This chain uses TRBV28 with TRBJ1-1; tentatively, D is TRBD1 (6 bases). The CDR3 covers 15 residues. Trimming removed 2 bases from V and 2 bases from J, with 12 bases in between. Germline CDR1 and CDR2: MDHEN and SYDVKM. Here the CDR3 DNA reads TGTGCCAGCAGTTTACCGGACAGATCTAACACTGAAGCTTTCTTT. This sequence encodes CASSLPDRSNTEAFF.

The gene calls are TRBV27 and TRBJ2-2; tentatively, D is TRBD1 (7 bases). The CDR3 length is 14 residues. Trimming stripped 5 bases from V and 3 bases from J, with 10 bases between. The germline gives CDR1 MNHEY, CDR2 SMNVEV (reference sequence). The CDR3 coding sequence is TGTGCCAGCAGTGCAGGGGGGTACACCGGGGAGCTGTTTTTT. Its protein is CASSAGGYTGELFF.

This chain connects TRBV30 to TRBJ2-7; D perhaps matches TRBD1 (6 bases). The CDR3 runs 13 residues. Trimming stripped 5 bases from V and 0 bases from J, with 11 bases between. CDR1 GTSNPN and CDR2 SVGIG come from the germline V gene (reference sequence). CDR3 amino acids: CAWGQMASYEQYF. In nucleotides, the CDR3 is TGTGCCTGGGGACAGATGGCCTCCTACGAGCAGTACTTC. The whole variable domain, remainder taken from reference TRBV30 and TRBJ2-7, is SQTIHQWPATLVQPVGSPLSLECTVEGTSNPNLYWYRQAAGRGLQLLFYSVGIGQISSEVPQNLSASRPQDRQFILSSKKLLLSDSGFYLCAWGQMASYEQYFGPGTRLTVT.

The chain carries TRBV29-1 and TRBJ1-4, with D uncertain. Germline CDR1 is SQVTM and CDR2 is ANQGSEA. V gave up 4 bases and J gave up 7 bases, with 10 bases separating them. The CDR3 extends over 12 amino acids. DNA of the CDR3: TGCAGCGTTGCCGGGGTGGGTGAAAAACTGTTTTTT. Translated: CSVAGVGEKLFF. The full variable domain, completed using reference TRBV29-1 and TRBJ1-4, is SAVISQKPSRDICQRGTSLTIQCQVDSQVTMMFWYRQQPGQSLTLIATANQGSEATYESGFVIDKFPISRPNLTFSTLTVSNMSPEDSSIYLCSVAGVGEKLFFGSGTQLSVL.